The next 8 T cell receptor beta chains were all read from a single sample in a study of cytomegalovirus exposure and HLA in healthy donors. Primers: 60 Vbeta forward and 13 Jbeta reverse. Assay: immunoSEQ multiplex PCR; the TCRdb copy retains only in-frame clones and omits some. The sample has 150,000 to 200,000 clones; 84% are singletons. Specimen: PBMCs. These receptor sequences come from a boy younger than 18 in good health and CMV-seronegative.

This clone was recorded once. The junction and the germline gene differ at one end; a read error may be behind it. The chain is built from TRBV25-1 and TRBJ1-2, with a possible D match to TRBD1 (5 bases). CDR3 length: 13 residues. The germline CDR1 and CDR2 sequences are MGHDK and SYGVNS. The DNA for the CDR3 is TGTGCCAGCAGTGAGCCGGGGGATTATGCCTACACCTTC. Its protein is CASSEPGDYAYTF.

In this sample, this clone turned up once. This chain joins TRBV30 and TRBJ2-1, with a possible D match to TRBD2 (5 bases). Germline CDR1 and CDR2: GTSNPN and SVGIG (reference sequence). V lost 1 base to trimming and J lost 10 bases, with 14 bases between them. The CDR3 length is 13 residues. CDR3 bases: TGTGCCTGGAGTGCACGGCGGGCGGGCGAGCAGTTCTTC. It encodes CAWSARRAGEQFF. The full variable domain, with the rest looked up from reference TRBV30 and TRBJ2-1, is SQTIHQWPATLVQPVGSPLSLECTVEGTSNPNLYWYRQAAGRGLQLLFYSVGIGQISSEVPQNLSASRPQDRQFILSSKKLLLSDSGFYLCAWSARRAGEQFFGPGTRLTVL.

The chain has TRBV30 and TRBJ2-7, with a possible D match to TRBD2 (6 bases). The CDR3 runs 18 residues. Germline V gives CDR1 GTSNPN, CDR2 SVGIG (reference sequence). Trimming took 0 bases from V and 9 from J, leaving 30 bases between them. The CDR3 sequence is CAWSVFSWDQQGLGGQYF. CDR3 DNA sequence: TGTGCCTGGAGTGTATTCAGCTGGGATCAGCAAGGGTTGGGGGGGCAGTACTTC.

V usage is TRBV19 and J usage is TRBJ1-1; 7 bases fit TRBD1. The CDR3 covers 14 residues. Germline V gene lookup returns CDR1 LNHDA and CDR2 SQIVND (reference sequence). J gave up 4 bases and V 3 bases, and 5 bases lay outside the gene matches. CDR3 amino acids: CASSIPQGVTEAFF. The CDR3 region has the DNA TGTGCCAGTAGTATTCCCCAGGGGGTCACTGAAGCTTTCTTT. Looking up the rest from reference TRBV19 and TRBJ1-1 gives the full variable domain: DGGITQSPKYLFRKEGQNVTLSCEQNLNHDAMYWYRQDPGQGLRLIYYSQIVNDFQKGDIAEGYSVSREKKESFPLTVTSAQKNPTAFYLCASSIPQGVTEAFFGQGTRLTVV.

The genes are TRBV28 and TRBJ1-1; the match to TRBD1 covers 7 bases. The V and J ends lost 7 bases and 1 base, in that order; junction bases with no gene match: 6. This CDR3 has 14 residues. Per the germline V gene, CDR1 is MDHEN and CDR2 is SYDVKM. CDR3 in amino acids: CASISTGWNTEAFF. The CDR3 DNA sequence: TGTGCCAGCATTTCGACAGGGTGGAACACTGAAGCTTTCTTT.

This clone occurred a few times. V gene TRBV7-9 combines with J gene TRBJ2-5; D gene uncertain. Germline V lookup: CDR1 SEHNR, CDR2 FQNEAQ (reference sequence). Trimming cost V 5 bases and J 5 bases, with 6 bases left between them. The length of the CDR3 is 11 residues. DNA for the CDR3: TGTGCCAGCAGCCCACGGGAGACCCAGTACTTC. Protein product: CASSPRETQYF.

With regard to this clone: The same CDR3 is also encoded by other DNA sequences in this sample. The rearrangement links TRBV30 to TRBJ1-1; TRBD1 might be the D (5 bases). V lost 2 bases and J lost 5, with 15 bases in between. Germline CDR1 is GTSNPN and CDR2 is SVGIG (reference sequence). The CDR3 length is 14 residues. CDR3 bases: TGTGCCTGGAGTTCGGGCCTCGGGGGGACTGAAGCTTTCTTT. It specifies CAWSSGLGGTEAFF.

The chain has TRBV11-2 and TRBJ1-6; no clear D gene. Trimming shortened V by 3 bases and J by 7 bases, and 7 bases separated the two germline ends. CDR3 length: 13 amino acids. CDR1 and CDR2 (germline): SGHAT, FQNNGV. CDR3 amino acids: CASSFPGNSPLHF. The DNA of the CDR3 is TGTGCCAGCAGCTTTCCTGGCAATTCACCCCTCCACTTT.